This T cell receptor (beta chain) was recorded in a study of blood T cell repertoires in COVID-19. Study summary: Samples came from the United States, Italy and Spain, spanning acute and convalescent COVID-19. T cells, B-cell-depleted T cells, or PBMCs supplied cDNA or gDNA.

Some clones are missing from TCRdb's copy, which holds only in-frame ones; the method was immunoSEQ multiplex PCR. The table lists some 270,000 clones, around 88% of them singletons. V dropped 2 bases and J dropped 8 bases, with 18 bases sitting between them. CDR3 size: 15 residues. Germline CDR1 reads MDHEN; CDR2 reads SYDVKM. The V call is TRBV28, the J call TRBJ1-2, with D unclear. The sequencing input was peripheral blood. This clonotype was sampled from a man under 40 with acute or convalescent COVID-19. This CDR3 is CASSLKVLVQLGYTF. DNA of the CDR3: TGTGCCAGCAGTTTAAAAGTTCTCGTACAGTTAGGCTACACCTTC.